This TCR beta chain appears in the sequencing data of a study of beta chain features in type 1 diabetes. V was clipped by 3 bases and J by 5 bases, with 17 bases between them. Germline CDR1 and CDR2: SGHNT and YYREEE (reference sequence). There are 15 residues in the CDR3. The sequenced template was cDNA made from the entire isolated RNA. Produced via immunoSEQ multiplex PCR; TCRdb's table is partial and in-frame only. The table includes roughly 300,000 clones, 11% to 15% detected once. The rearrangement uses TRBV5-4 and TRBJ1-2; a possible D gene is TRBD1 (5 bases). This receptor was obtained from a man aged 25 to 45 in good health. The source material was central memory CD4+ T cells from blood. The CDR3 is CASSSSGGAGYGYTF. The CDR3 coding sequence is TGTGCCAGCAGCTCCAGCGGCGGGGCAGGGTATGGCTACACCTTC.